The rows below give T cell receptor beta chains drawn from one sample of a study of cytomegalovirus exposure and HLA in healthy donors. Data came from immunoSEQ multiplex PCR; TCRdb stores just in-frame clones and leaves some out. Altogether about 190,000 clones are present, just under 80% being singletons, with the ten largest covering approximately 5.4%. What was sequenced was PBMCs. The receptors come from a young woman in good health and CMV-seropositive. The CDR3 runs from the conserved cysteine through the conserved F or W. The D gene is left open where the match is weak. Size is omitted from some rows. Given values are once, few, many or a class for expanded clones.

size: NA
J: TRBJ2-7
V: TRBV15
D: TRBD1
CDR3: CATSTGTGGTYEQYF
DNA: TGTGCCACCAGCACTGGGACAGGGGGAACCTACGAGCAGTACTTC

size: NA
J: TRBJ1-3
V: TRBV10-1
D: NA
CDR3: CASSDPQALSGNTIYF
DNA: TGCGCCAGCAGTGACCCCCAAGCCTTGTCTGGAAACACCATATATTTT

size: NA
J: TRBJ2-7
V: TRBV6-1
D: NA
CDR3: CASSGFGAQGNGQYF
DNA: TGTGCCAGCAGTGGTTTCGGGGCTCAGGGGAATGGGCAGTACTTC

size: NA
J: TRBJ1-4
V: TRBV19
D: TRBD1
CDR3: CASTRQGSSNEKLFF
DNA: TGTGCCAGTACCCGACAGGGATCCTCTAATGAAAAACTGTTTTTT

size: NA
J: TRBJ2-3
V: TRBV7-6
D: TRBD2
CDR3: CASSLFVSRAGGTDTQYF
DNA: TGTGCCAGCAGCTTATTCGTATCCCGAGCGGGAGGCACAGATACGCAGTATTTT

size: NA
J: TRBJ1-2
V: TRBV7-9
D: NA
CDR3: CASSLDVEGLLGGYTF
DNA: TGTGCCAGCAGCTTAGACGTGGAGGGGCTTTTGGGTGGCTACACCTTC

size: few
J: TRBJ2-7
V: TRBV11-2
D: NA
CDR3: CASSLGPGEYEQYF
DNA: TGTGCCAGCAGCTTAGGCCCAGGGGAATACGAGCAGTACTTC

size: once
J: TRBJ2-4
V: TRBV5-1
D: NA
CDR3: CASSVSRDTKNIQYF
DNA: TGCGCCAGCAGCGTCTCCAGGGATACCAAAAACATTCAGTACTTC

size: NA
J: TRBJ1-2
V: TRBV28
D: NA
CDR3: CASSPPRSDFYGYTF
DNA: TGTGCCAGCAGTCCACCCCGGTCCGATTTTTATGGCTACACCTTC

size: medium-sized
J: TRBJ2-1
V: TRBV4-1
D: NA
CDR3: CASSHGGQYNEQFF
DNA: TGCGCCAGCAGCCACGGGGGACAGTACAATGAGCAGTTCTTC

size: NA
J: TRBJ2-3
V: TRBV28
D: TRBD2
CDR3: CASSLGIAGGVGTDTQYF
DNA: TGTGCCAGCAGTTTGGGGATAGCGGGAGGTGTTGGCACAGATACGCAGTATTTT

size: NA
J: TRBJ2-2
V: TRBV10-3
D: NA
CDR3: CAIRETGSTGELFF
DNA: TGTGCCATCAGAGAAACAGGGTCCACCGGGGAGCTGTTTTTT

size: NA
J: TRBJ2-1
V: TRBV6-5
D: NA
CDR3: CASSYSRSSRDEQFF
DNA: TGTGCCAGCAGTTACTCGAGATCCTCCCGCGATGAGCAGTTCTTC

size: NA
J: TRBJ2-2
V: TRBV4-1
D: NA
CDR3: CASSPSNGAGTGELFF
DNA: TGCGCCAGCAGCCCTTCCAACGGTGCGGGCACCGGGGAGCTGTTTTTT

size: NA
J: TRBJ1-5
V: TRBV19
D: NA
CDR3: CASSIRQGSTKGTYQPQHF
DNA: TGTGCCAGTAGTATAAGGCAGGGGTCAACTAAGGGAACCTATCAGCCCCAGCATTTT

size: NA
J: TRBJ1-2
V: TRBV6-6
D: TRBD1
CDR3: CASTTGGYYGYTF
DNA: TGTGCCAGCACTACAGGGGGTTACTATGGCTACACCTTC

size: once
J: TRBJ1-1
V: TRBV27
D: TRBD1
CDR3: CAAGTGVTEAFF
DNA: TGTGCCGCCGGGACAGGGGTTACTGAAGCTTTCTTT

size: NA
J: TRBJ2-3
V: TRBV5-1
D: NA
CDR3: CASSLSGRRGTDTQYF
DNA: TGTGCCAGCAGCTTGTCTGGTCGCAGGGGAACAGATACGCAGTATTTT

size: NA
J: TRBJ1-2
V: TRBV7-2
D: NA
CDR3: CASSSQQGVYGYTF
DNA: TGTGCCAGCAGCTCCCAGCAAGGGGTCTATGGCTACACCTTC

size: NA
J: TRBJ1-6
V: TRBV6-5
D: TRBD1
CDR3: CASGDRGGSPLHF
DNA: TGTGCCAGCGGTGACAGGGGAGGGTCACCCCTCCACTTT

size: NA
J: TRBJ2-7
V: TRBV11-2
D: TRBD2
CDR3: CASSLRTSSVGVYEQYF
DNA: TGTGCCAGCAGCTTAAGGACTAGCTCAGTCGGGGTTTACGAGCAGTACTTC

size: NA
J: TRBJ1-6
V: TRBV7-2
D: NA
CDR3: CASSLGVAISPLHF
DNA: TGTGCCAGCAGCTTAGGAGTAGCTATTTCACCCCTCCACTTT

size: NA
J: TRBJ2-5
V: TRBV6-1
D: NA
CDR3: CASSDNTGGTQYF
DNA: TGTGCCAGCAGTGATAACACCGGAGGGACCCAGTACTTC

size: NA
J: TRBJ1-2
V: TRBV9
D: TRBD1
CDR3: CASGWGQRADYGYTF
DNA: TGTGCCAGCGGCTGGGGACAGCGTGCCGACTATGGCTACACCTTC

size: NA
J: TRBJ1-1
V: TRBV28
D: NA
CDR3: CASSSTVPVNTEAFF
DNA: TGTGCCAGCAGTTCGACAGTACCGGTGAACACTGAAGCTTTCTTT

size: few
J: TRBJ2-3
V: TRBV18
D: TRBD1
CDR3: CASSPPDRGRADTQYF
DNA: TGTGCCAGCTCACCTCCCGACAGGGGACGTGCAGATACGCAGTATTTT

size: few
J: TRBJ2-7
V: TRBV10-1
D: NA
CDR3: CASSESNTLATYEQYF
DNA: TGCGCCAGCAGTGAGTCTAACACCCTTGCAACCTACGAGCAGTACTTC

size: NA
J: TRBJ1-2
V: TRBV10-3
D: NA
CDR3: CATPGNPGYTF
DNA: TGTGCCACCCCGGGTAATCCCGGCTACACCTTC

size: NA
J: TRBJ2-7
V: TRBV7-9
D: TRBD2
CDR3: CASSPPVLAASYEQYF
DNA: TGTGCCAGCAGCCCGCCCGTCCTAGCGGCCTCCTACGAGCAGTACTTC

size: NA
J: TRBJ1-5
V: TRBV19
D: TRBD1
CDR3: CASTATGAMGIIQPQHF
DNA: TGTGCCAGTACGGCCACAGGGGCGATGGGGATAATTCAGCCCCAGCATTTT

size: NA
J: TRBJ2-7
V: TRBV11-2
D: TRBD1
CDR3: CASSRSPGGPREQYF
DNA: TGTGCCAGCAGCCGGTCCCCAGGGGGCCCCCGGGAGCAGTACTTC

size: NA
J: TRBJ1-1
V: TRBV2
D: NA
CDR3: CASSAFGAGEAFF
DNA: TGTGCCAGCAGTGCTTTTGGGGCTGGTGAAGCTTTCTTT

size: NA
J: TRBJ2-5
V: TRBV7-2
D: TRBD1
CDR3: CASSLEGAWVETQYF
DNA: TGTGCCAGCAGCTTAGAGGGGGCATGGGTTGAGACCCAGTACTTC

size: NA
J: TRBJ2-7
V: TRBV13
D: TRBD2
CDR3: CASSLVGGSSEQYF
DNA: TGTGCCAGCAGCTTAGTGGGAGGGAGTAGCGAGCAGTACTTC

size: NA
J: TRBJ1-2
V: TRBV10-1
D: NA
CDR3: CASLPGPYGYTF
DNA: TGCGCCAGCCTCCCAGGGCCCTATGGCTACACCTTC

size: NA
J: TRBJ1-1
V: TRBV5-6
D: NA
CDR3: CASSLTANTEAFF
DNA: TGTGCCAGCAGCTTGACAGCGAACACTGAAGCTTTCTTT

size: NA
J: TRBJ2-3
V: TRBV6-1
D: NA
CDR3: CASRTPKSTDTQYF
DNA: TGTGCCAGCAGGACTCCCAAGAGCACAGATACGCAGTATTTT

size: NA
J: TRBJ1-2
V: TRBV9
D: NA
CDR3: CASSGGFYTF
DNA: TGTGCCAGCAGCGGCGGGTTCTACACCTTC

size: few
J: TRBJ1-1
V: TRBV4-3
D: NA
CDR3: CASSQDMVGANTEAFF
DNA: TGCGCCAGCAGCCAAGATATGGTTGGAGCGAACACTGAAGCTTTCTTT

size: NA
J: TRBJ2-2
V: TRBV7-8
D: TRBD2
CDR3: CASSSGRGGSTGELFF
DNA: TGTGCCAGCAGCAGCGGACGGGGGGGGTCCACCGGGGAGCTGTTTTTT

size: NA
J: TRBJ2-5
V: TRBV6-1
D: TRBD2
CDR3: CASSGGLIEETQYF
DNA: TGTGCCAGCAGTGGGGGACTAATTGAGGAGACCCAGTACTTC

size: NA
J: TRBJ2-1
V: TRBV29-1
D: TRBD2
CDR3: CSVETGGGAKGPYNEQFF
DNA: TGCAGCGTTGAAACAGGCGGGGGGGCTAAAGGCCCCTACAATGAGCAGTTCTTC

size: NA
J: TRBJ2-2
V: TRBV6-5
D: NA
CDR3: CASRFDSPTGELFF
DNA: TGTGCCAGCAGATTCGACAGTCCCACCGGGGAGCTGTTTTTT

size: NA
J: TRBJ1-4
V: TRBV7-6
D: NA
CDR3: CASSPRAGHEKLFF
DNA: TGTGCCAGCAGCCCCCGTGCGGGTCATGAAAAACTGTTTTTT

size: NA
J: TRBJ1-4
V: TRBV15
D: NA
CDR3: CATSSDPIGQFNEKLFF
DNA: TGTGCCACCAGCAGTGACCCCATAGGACAGTTTAATGAAAAACTGTTTTTT

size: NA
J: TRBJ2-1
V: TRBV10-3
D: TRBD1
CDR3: CAIKRAGGIPVNEQFF
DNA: TGTGCCATCAAAAGGGCAGGGGGCATACCAGTCAATGAGCAGTTCTTC

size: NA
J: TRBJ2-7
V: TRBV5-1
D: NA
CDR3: CASSFPPPGHLSYEQYF
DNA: TGCGCCAGCAGCTTTCCACCACCGGGACATCTGTCCTACGAGCAGTACTTC

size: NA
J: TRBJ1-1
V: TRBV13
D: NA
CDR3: CASSLGQTVNTEAFF
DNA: TGTGCCAGCAGCTTAGGACAAACCGTGAACACTGAAGCTTTCTTT